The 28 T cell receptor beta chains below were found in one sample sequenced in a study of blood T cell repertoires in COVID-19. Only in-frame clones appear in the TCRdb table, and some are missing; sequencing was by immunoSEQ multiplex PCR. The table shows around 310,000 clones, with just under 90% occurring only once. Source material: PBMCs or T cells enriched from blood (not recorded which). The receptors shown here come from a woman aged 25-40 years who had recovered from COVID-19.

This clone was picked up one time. In DNA, the CDR3 is TGCGCCAGCAGCGCCGGGTTCTCCTACGAGCAGTACTTC. It is translated as CASSAGFSYEQYF. The chain has TRBV10-1 and TRBJ2-7; D is ambiguous. Deletions cut 6 bases from V and 0 bases from J, with 9 bases between. The germline V gene has CDR1 WNHNN and CDR2 SYGVQD (reference sequence). The CDR3 consists of 13 residues.

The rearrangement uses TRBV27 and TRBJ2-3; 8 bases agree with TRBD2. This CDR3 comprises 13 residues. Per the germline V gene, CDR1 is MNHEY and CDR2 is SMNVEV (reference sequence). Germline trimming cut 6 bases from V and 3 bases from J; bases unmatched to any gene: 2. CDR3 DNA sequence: TGTGCCAGCAGATCTAGCGGGACAGATACGCAGTATTTT. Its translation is CASRSSGTDTQYF.

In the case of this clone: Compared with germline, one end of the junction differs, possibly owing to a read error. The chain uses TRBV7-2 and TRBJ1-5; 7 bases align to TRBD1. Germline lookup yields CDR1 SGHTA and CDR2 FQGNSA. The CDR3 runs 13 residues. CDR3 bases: TGTGCCAGCAGCTCCCAGCCGGGACAGCCTTACGGTTTT. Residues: CASSSQPGQPYGF.

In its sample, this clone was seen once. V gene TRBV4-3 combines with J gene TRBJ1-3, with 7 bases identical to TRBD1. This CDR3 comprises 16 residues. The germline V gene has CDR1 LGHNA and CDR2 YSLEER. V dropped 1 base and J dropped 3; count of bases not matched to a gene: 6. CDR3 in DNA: TGCGCCAGCAGCCAAGGGCCAGGGGGAAATGGAAACACCATATATTTT. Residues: CASSQGPGGNGNTIYF.

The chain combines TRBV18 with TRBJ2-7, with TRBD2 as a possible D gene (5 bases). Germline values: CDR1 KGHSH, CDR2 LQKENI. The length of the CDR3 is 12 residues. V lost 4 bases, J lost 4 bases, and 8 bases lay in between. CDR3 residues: CASSLTGYEQYF. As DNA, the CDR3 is TGTGCCAGCTCACTTACGGGGTACGAGCAGTACTTC.

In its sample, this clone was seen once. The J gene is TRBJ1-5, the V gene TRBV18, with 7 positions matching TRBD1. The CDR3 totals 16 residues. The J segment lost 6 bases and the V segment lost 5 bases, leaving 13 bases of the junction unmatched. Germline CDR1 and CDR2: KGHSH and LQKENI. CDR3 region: CASSEPTGEVGQPQHF. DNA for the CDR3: TGTGCCAGCTCAGAACCAACAGGGGAAGTAGGTCAGCCCCAGCATTTT.

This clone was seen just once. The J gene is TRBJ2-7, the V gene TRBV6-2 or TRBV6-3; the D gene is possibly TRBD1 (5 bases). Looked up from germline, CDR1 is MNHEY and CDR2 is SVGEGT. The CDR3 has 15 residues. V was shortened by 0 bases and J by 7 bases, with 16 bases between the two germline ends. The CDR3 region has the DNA TGTGCCAGCAGTTACTCGCCGGAAGGGGCGTGGGAGCAGTACTTC. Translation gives CASSYSPEGAWEQYF.

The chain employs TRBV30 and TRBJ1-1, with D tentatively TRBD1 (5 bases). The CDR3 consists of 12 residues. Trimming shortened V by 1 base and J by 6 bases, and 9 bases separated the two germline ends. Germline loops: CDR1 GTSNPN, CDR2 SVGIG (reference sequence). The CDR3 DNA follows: TGTGCCTGGAGTGGACAGCTGGCTGAAGCTTTCTTT. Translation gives CAWSGQLAEAFF.

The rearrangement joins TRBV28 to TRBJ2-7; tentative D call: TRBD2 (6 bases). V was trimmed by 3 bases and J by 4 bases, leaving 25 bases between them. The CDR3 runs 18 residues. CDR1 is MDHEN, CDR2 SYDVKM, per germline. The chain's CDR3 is CASSFSASGGYKSYEQYF. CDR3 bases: TGTGCCAGCAGTTTTTCGGCCTCTGGAGGGTACAAAAGTTACGAGCAGTACTTC.

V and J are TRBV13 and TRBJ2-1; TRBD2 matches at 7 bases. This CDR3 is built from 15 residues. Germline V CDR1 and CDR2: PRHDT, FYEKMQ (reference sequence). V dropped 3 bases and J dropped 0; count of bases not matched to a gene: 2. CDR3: CASSFSGLSYNEQFF. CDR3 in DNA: TGTGCCAGCAGCTTTAGCGGGCTCTCCTACAATGAGCAGTTCTTC.

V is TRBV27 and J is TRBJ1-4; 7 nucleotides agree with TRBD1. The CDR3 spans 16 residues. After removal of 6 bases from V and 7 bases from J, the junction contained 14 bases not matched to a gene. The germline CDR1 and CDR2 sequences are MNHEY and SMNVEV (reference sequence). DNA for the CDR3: TGTGCCAGCAGATTTGGACAGGCCCAAGGGGGTGAAAAACTGTTTTTT. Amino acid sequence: CASRFGQAQGGEKLFF.

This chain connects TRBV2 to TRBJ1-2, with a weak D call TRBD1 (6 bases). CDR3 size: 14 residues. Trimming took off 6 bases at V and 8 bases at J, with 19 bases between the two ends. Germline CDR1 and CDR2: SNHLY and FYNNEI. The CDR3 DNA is TGTGCCAGCAGCAGGGGTGGGAATGGACGGGGCTACACCTTC. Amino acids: CASSRGGNGRGYTF.

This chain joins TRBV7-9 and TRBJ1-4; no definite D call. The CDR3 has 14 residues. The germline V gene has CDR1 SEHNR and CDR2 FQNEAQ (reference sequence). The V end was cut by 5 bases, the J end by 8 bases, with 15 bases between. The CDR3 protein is CASSQRTPREKLFF. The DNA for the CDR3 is TGTGCCAGCAGCCAGCGGACCCCCCGAGAAAAACTGTTTTTT.

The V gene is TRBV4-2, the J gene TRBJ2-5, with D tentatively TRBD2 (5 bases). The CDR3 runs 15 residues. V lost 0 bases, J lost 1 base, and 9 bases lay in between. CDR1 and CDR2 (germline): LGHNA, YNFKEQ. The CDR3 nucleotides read TGTGCCAGCAGCCAAGATGGCGGAGGCCAAGAGACCCAGTACTTC. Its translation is CASSQDGGGQETQYF.

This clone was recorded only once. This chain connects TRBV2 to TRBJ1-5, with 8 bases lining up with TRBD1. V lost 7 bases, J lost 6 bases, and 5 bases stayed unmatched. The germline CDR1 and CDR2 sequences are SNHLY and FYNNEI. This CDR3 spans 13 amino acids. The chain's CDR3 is CASNDRGSQPQHF. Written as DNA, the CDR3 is TGTGCCAGCAATGACAGGGGTAGTCAGCCCCAGCATTTT.

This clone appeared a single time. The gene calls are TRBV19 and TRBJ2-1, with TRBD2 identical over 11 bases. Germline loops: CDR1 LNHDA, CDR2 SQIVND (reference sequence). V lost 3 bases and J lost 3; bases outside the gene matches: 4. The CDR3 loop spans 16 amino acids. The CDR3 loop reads CASSISSGRNYNEQFF. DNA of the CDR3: TGTGCCAGTAGTATTTCTAGCGGGAGGAACTACAATGAGCAGTTCTTC.

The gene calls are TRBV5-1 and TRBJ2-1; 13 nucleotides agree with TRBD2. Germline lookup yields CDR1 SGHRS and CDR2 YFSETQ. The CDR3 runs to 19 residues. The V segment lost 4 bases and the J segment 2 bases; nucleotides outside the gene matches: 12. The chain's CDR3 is CASSPDWTSGSMTYNEQFF. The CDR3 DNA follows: TGCGCCAGCAGCCCTGACTGGACTAGCGGGAGCATGACCTACAATGAGCAGTTCTTC.

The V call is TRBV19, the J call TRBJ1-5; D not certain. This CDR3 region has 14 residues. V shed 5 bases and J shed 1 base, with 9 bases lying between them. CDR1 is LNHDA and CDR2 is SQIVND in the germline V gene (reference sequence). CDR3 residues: CASSSRGSNQPQHF. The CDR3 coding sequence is TGTGCCAGTAGTTCTCGGGGAAGCAATCAGCCCCAGCATTTT.

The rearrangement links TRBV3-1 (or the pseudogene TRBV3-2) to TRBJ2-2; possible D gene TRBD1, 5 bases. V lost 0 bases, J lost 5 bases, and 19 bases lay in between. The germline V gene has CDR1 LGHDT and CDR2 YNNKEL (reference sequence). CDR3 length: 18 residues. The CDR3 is CASSQEARARFRTGELFF. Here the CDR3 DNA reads TGTGCCAGCAGCCAAGAGGCCAGGGCTCGGTTTCGGACCGGGGAGCTGTTTTTT.

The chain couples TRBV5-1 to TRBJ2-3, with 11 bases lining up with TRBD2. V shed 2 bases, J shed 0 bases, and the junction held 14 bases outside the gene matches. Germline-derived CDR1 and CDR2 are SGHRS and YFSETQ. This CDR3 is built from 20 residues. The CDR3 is CASSLFMIGTSGLSTDTQYF. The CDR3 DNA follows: TGCGCCAGCAGCTTATTTATGATAGGGACTAGCGGACTGAGCACAGATACGCAGTATTTT.

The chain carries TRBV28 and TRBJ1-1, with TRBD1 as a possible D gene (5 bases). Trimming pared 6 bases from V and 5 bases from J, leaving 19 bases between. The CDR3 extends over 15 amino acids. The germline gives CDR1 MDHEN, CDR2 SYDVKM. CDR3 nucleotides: TGTGCCAGCAGCCCCCCGGAAGGGAGGGGAACTGAAGCTTTCTTT. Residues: CASSPPEGRGTEAFF.

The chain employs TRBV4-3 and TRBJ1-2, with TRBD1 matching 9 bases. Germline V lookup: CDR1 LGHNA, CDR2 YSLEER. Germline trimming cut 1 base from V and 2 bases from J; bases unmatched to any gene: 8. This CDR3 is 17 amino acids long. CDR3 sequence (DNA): TGCGCCAGCAGCCAAGGGGGACAGGGCCTGTTGAACTATGGCTACACCTTC. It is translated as CASSQGGQGLLNYGYTF.

Here the CDR3 reads CAISESNAKNTEAFF. The CDR3 DNA reads TGTGCCATCAGTGAGTCAAACGCGAAGAACACTGAAGCTTTCTTT. The chain links TRBV10-3 to TRBJ1-1; no definite D call. The germline CDR1 and CDR2 sequences are ENHRY and SYGVKD. The CDR3 length is 15 residues. Trimming left V 0 bases short and J 1 base short, with 9 bases between.

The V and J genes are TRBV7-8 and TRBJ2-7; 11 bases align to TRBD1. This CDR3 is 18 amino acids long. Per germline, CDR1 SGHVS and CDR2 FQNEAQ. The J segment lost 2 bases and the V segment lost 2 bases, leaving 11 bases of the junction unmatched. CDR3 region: CASSLPRDRGEPAYEQYF. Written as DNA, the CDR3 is TGTGCCAGCAGCTTACCCCGGGACAGGGGGGAACCTGCCTACGAGCAGTACTTC.

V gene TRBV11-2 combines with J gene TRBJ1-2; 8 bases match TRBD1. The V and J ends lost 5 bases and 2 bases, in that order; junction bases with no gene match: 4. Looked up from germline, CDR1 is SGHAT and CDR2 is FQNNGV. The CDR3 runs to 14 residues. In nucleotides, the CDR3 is TGTGCCAGCAGCCTTGGACAGGGAAACTATGGCTACACCTTC. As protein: CASSLGQGNYGYTF. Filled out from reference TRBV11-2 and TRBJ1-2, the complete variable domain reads EAGVAQSPRYKIIEKRQSVAFWCNPISGHATLYWYQQILGQGPKLLIQFQNNGVVDDSQLPKDRFSAERLKGVDSTLKIQPAKLEDSAVYLCASSLGQGNYGYTFGSGTRLTVV.

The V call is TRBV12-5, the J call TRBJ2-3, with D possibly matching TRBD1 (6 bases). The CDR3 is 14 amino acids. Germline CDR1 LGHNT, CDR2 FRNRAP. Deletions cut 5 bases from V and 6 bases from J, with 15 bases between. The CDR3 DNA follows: TGTGCTAGTGGTCGAGAACAGGGTTCCGATACGCAGTATTTT. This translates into CASGREQGSDTQYF.

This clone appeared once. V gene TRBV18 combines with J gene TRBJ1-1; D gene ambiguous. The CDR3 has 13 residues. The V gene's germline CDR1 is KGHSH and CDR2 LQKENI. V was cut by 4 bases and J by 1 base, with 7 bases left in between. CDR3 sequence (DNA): TGTGCCAGCTCACTAGTCCGGAACACTGAAGCTTTCTTT. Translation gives CASSLVRNTEAFF.

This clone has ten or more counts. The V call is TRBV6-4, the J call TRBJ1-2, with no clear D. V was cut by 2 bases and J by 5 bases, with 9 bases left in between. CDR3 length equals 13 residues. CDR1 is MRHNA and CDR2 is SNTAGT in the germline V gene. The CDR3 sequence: CASSDRTLYGYTF. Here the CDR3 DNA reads TGTGCCAGCAGTGACAGGACTTTATATGGCTACACCTTC.